Below, 30 T cell receptor beta chains from the same sample are listed, as sequenced in a study of T-cell reconstitution after alpha-beta-depleted transplantation in children. Preparing the TCRbeta library involved the use of unique molecular identifiers. MiXCR, run by TCRdb on the PCR reads, gives a single entry per CDR3 protein. The sample has hundreds of thousands of distinct CDR3 sequences; almost 10% are singletons. The sequenced sample was PBMCs from the stem cell graft donor, obtained from the stem cell graft. These receptors all come from a human donor who donated a stem cell graft to a child with SCID.

This clonotype showed up just a few times. The rearrangement uses TRBV7-2 and TRBJ1-1; D gene unclear. Trimming stripped 5 bases from V and 1 base from J, with 14 bases between. This CDR3 region has 15 residues. Germline CDR1 is SGHTA and CDR2 is FQGNSA. CDR3 protein: CASSRAPVANTEAFF. As DNA, the CDR3 is TGTGCCAGCAGCCGAGCCCCAGTCGCGAACACTGAAGCTTTCTTT. The full variable domain, in which reference TRBV7-2 and TRBJ1-1 provide the parts outside the CDR3, is GAGVSQSPSNKVTEKGKDVELRCDPISGHTALYWYRQSLGQGLEFLIYFQGNSAPDKSGLPSDRFSAERTGGSVSTLTIQRTQQEDSAVYLCASSRAPVANTEAFFGQGTRLTVV.

This rearrangement joins TRBV5-6 to TRBJ2-5, with D tentatively TRBD2 (5 bases). V was pared by 2 bases and J by 4 bases, with 15 bases between. The CDR3 has 15 amino acids. CDR1 and CDR2 from the germline V gene are SGHDT and YYEEEE. The CDR3 here is CASSFGPVEGETQYF. As DNA, the CDR3 is TGTGCCAGCAGCTTCGGACCGGTCGAGGGAGAGACCCAGTACTTC.

This clonotype has ten or more counts. V is TRBV7-9 and J is TRBJ1-6; D is perhaps TRBD1 (6 bases). The CDR3 is 14 residues long. V lost 5 bases, J lost 8 bases, and 13 bases lay in between. Germline CDR1 SEHNR, CDR2 FQNEAQ (reference sequence). The CDR3 DNA reads as TGTGCCAGCAGCCCGACAGGAATATATTCACCCCTCCACTTT. This translates into CASSPTGIYSPLHF.

This clonotype was seen a handful of times. The J gene is TRBJ2-3, the V gene TRBV29-1, with D possibly TRBD2 on 6 matching bases. The germline V gene encodes CDR1 SQVTM and CDR2 ANQGSEA. V was pared by 3 bases and J by 2 bases, with 21 bases between. This CDR3 spans 17 amino acids. In nucleotides, the CDR3 is TGCAGCGTTGAGGGGGGTGGAGTGGGATCGAACACAGATACGCAGTATTTT. As protein: CSVEGGGVGSNTDTQYF.

The gene calls are TRBV3-1 and TRBJ2-2; D may be TRBD1 or TRBD2 (5 bases each). The CDR3 runs 14 residues. Trimming took 4 bases from V and 4 from J, leaving 10 bases between them. CDR1 is LGHDT and CDR2 is YNNKEL in the germline V gene (reference sequence). CDR3 in amino acids: CASSPWGSTGELFF. CDR3 sequence (DNA): TGTGCCAGCAGCCCCTGGGGGTCCACCGGGGAGCTGTTTTTT.

This chain joins TRBV5-1 and TRBJ2-5; 10 bases align to TRBD2. The germline gives CDR1 SGHRS, CDR2 YFSETQ. This CDR3 has 15 residues. Unmatched junction bases numbered 3, after V lost 0 bases and J lost 4 bases. CDR3 nucleotides: TGCGCCAGCAGCTTGGTGGCTAGCGGGGGAGAGACCCAGTACTTC. Residues: CASSLVASGGETQYF.

This clonotype was seen a few times. The chain employs TRBV12-3 or TRBV12-4 and TRBJ1-1, with D tentatively TRBD1 (6 bases). V was cut by 7 bases and J by 1 base, with 10 bases left in between. The CDR3 runs 13 residues. The CDR3 DNA follows: TGTGCCAGCACCCCGACAGGGAACACTGAAGCTTTCTTT. Protein: CASTPTGNTEAFF.

This rearrangement joins TRBV7-9 to TRBJ1-1; TRBD1 might be the D (5 bases). The CDR3 contains 17 residues. The germline V and J ends were trimmed by 5 bases and 0 bases, with 19 bases remaining between them. The germline V gene encodes CDR1 SEHNR and CDR2 FQNEAQ (reference sequence). CDR3 loop: CASSDRGRDRMNTEAFF. CDR3 nucleotides: TGTGCCAGCAGCGATAGGGGCAGAGATCGCATGAACACTGAAGCTTTCTTT.

The chain employs TRBV5-1 and TRBJ2-7; a possible D gene is TRBD2 (6 bases). Germline lookup yields CDR1 SGHRS and CDR2 YFSETQ. V was trimmed by 6 bases and J by 4 bases, leaving 14 bases between them. The CDR3 length is 13 residues. Here the CDR3 reads CASTRDFTYEQYF. The CDR3 nucleotides are TGCGCCAGCACCCGGGACTTTACGTACGAGCAGTACTTC.

The sample holds a few counts of this clonotype. The V call is TRBV20-1, the J call TRBJ2-2, with D possibly TRBD2 on 6 matching bases. The germline gives CDR1 DFQATT, CDR2 SNEGSKA (reference sequence). V lost 3 bases, J lost 6 bases, and 8 bases lay in between. CDR3 size: 12 residues. DNA for the CDR3: TGCAGTGCTAGGGAGGGATCCGGGGAGCTGTTTTTT. Its protein is CSAREGSGELFF.

This chain links TRBV20-1 with TRBJ1-1; D gene unclear. The CDR3 spans 10 residues. Germline V gene data show CDR1 as DFQATT and CDR2 as SNEGSKA (reference sequence). V dropped 0 bases and J dropped 10 bases, with 6 bases sitting between them. As DNA, the CDR3 is TGCAGTGCTAGAGATGTTAGAGCTTTCTTT. Protein: CSARDVRAFF.

The V and J genes are TRBV29-1 and TRBJ1-1; tentatively, D is TRBD1 (6 bases). The CDR3 length is 10 residues. The germline gives CDR1 SQVTM, CDR2 ANQGSEA. As DNA, the CDR3 is TGCATCGCCGGGGGCCCTGAAGCTTTCTTT. Protein product: CIAGGPEAFF.

This clonotype was counted many times. V is TRBV4-1 and J is TRBJ2-1; either TRBD1 or TRBD2 may fit D (5 bases each). The length of the CDR3 is 14 residues. Trimming removed 1 base at V and 9 bases at J, with 13 bases between. Germline V lookup: CDR1 MGHRA, CDR2 YSYEKL. As DNA, the CDR3 is TGCGCCAGCAGCCAAGTGCGAGGGGTTAGTGAGCAGTTCTTC. Protein product: CASSQVRGVSEQFF.

This clonotype came up many times. The V and J genes are TRBV9 and TRBJ2-3; D is perhaps TRBD1 or TRBD2 (7 bases each). Germline values: CDR1 SGDLS, CDR2 YYNGEE. The V and J ends lost 4 bases and 5 bases respectively, with 17 bases between them. This CDR3 spans 15 amino acids. CDR3: CASSPWTGGGDTQYF. The CDR3 bases are TGTGCCAGCAGCCCCTGGACAGGCGGGGGAGATACGCAGTATTTT. The full variable domain, its missing parts supplied by reference TRBV9 and TRBJ2-3, is DSGVTQTPKHLITATGQRVTLRCSPRSGDLSVYWYQQSLDQGLQFLIQYYNGEERAKGNILERFSAQQFPDLHSELNLSSLELGDSALYFCASSPWTGGGDTQYFGPGTRLTVL.

V usage is TRBV7-2 and J usage is TRBJ2-3; no definite D call. V was shortened by 10 bases and J by 2 bases, with 4 bases between the two germline ends. The germline CDR1 and CDR2 sequences are SGHTA and FQGNSA. This CDR3 is built from 10 residues. The CDR3 nucleotides are TGTGCCACCTACACAGATACGCAGTATTTT. Translating gives CATYTDTQYF.

Note on this clonotype: One end of the junction does not line up with germline, which may come from a read error. The chain joins TRBV20-1 to TRBJ2-5, with 11 positions matching TRBD2. Germline assignment: CDR1 DFQATT and CDR2 SNEGSKA (reference sequence). The CDR3 sequence is 18 residues long. The DNA of the CDR3 is TGCAGTGCTAGTGGTCTAGCGGGGGGACAAAGCTTACAAGAGACCAAGTACTTC. Protein: CSASGLAGGQSLQETKYF.

About this clonotype itself: The germline gene is not matched at one end of the junction; a read error may be the cause. The chain joins TRBV20-1 to TRBJ2-7; weak D call: TRBD1 (6 bases). CDR3 length equals 17 residues. Germline loops: CDR1 DFQATT, CDR2 SNEGSKA (reference sequence). The CDR3 protein is CCARDGTIRARVYEQYF. The CDR3 DNA reads TGCTGTGCTAGAGATGGGACAATCAGGGCGAGGGTCTACGAGCAGTACTTC.

This clonotype was recorded at least ten times. The chain joins TRBV29-1 to TRBJ1-2; 9 bases are shared with TRBD1. The CDR3 loop spans 14 amino acids. Germline V lookup: CDR1 SQVTM, CDR2 ANQGSEA. V shed 6 bases and J 8 bases; nucleotides not matched to a gene: 13. The CDR3 DNA follows: TGCAGCGTCGGTTATACAGGGGGCCTGGAAGGCTACACCTTC. This sequence encodes CSVGYTGGLEGYTF.

This clonotype turned up a few times. The V and J genes are TRBV7-2 and TRBJ2-2, with D maybe TRBD2 (6 bases). Germline values: CDR1 SGHTA, CDR2 FQGNSA. The CDR3 has 13 amino acids. Trimming took 9 bases from V and 4 from J, leaving 12 bases between them. Here the CDR3 reads CARRGKLTGELFF. The CDR3 DNA sequence: TGTGCCAGGCGGGGCAAACTCACCGGGGAGCTGTTTTTT.

This clonotype came up many times. The chain uses TRBV29-1 and TRBJ2-2, with 11 bases identical to TRBD1. The CDR3 length is 15 residues. The germline V gene encodes CDR1 SQVTM and CDR2 ANQGSEA. After removal of 4 bases from V and 6 bases from J, the junction contained 7 bases not matched to a gene. This CDR3 is CSVGTGGGSAGELFF. CDR3 DNA sequence: TGCAGCGTTGGGACAGGGGGCGGTTCGGCCGGGGAGCTGTTTTTT.

This clonotype was recorded at least ten times. The CDR3: CASSPSSTDTQYF. CDR3 in DNA: TGCGCCAGCAGCCCGAGTTCCACAGATACGCAGTATTTT. The rearrangement links TRBV5-1 to TRBJ2-3; D gene uncertain. V lost 4 bases and J lost 2, with 8 bases in between. Germline V gene sequence: CDR1 SGHRS, CDR2 YFSETQ. The CDR3 covers 13 residues.

There are many counts of this clonotype. The chain links TRBV27 to TRBJ2-1; TRBD2 aligns across 14 bases. This CDR3 is built from 15 residues. Germline lookup yields CDR1 MNHEY and CDR2 SMNVEV (reference sequence). V was clipped by 4 bases and J by 10 bases; unmatched bases: 6. The DNA for the CDR3 is TGTGCCAGCAGTTCGCGACTAGCGGGGGGGGGAGAGCAGTTCTTC. As protein: CASSSRLAGGGEQFF.

This clonotype has only a few counts. This sequence joins TRBV3-1 and TRBJ2-7; no reliable D call. Trimming removed 3 bases at V and 4 bases at J, with 4 bases between. From germline, CDR1 is LGHDT and CDR2 YNNKEL (reference sequence). This CDR3 region has 11 residues. In DNA form, the CDR3 reads TGTGCCAGCAGCCAGAGGTACGAGCAGTACTTC. As protein: CASSQRYEQYF.

The chain joins TRBV28 to TRBJ1-1; the match to TRBD1 covers 11 bases. This CDR3 is 12 amino acids long. Trimming at V came to 10 bases and at J to 10 bases, leaving 8 bases not matched to a gene. Looked up from germline, CDR1 is MDHEN and CDR2 is SYDVKM. The CDR3 DNA is TGTGCCATCTCGGACAGGGGGCGCGGAGCTTTCTTT. This codes for CAISDRGRGAFF.

This clonotype was counted a few times. This chain joins TRBV6-5 and TRBJ2-6; a possible D gene is TRBD1 (5 bases). The length of the CDR3 is 15 residues. Trimming took off 4 bases at V and 0 bases at J, with 7 bases between the two ends. Germline CDR1 and CDR2: MNHEY and SVGAGI. The CDR3 DNA follows: TGTGCCAGCAGTTCAGGGTTCTCTGGGGCCAACGTCCTGACTTTC. It translates to CASSSGFSGANVLTF.

The V and J genes are TRBV9 and TRBJ2-5; tentative D call: TRBD2 (5 bases). The CDR3 consists of 15 residues. The ends were cut back, 0 bases at V and 5 bases at J, with 14 bases in the middle. Germline CDR1 SGDLS, CDR2 YYNGEE. The CDR3 nucleotides read TGTGCCAGCAGCGTAGACGGGTCGGGATGGGAGACCCAGTACTTC. It is translated as CASSVDGSGWETQYF.

This clonotype was counted a few times. V is TRBV2 and J is TRBJ2-5; D is unresolved. Germline lookup yields CDR1 SNHLY and CDR2 FYNNEI. Trimming took 3 bases from V and 1 from J, leaving 15 bases between them. This CDR3 contains 16 residues. CDR3 sequence reads: CASSDPQLNPQETQYF. In DNA form, the CDR3 reads TGTGCCAGCAGTGACCCACAGCTAAACCCCCAAGAGACCCAGTACTTC. The full variable domain, its missing parts supplied by reference TRBV2 and TRBJ2-5, is EPEVTQTPSHQVTQMGQEVILRCVPISNHLYFYWYRQILGQKVEFLVSFYNNEISEKSEIFDDQFSVERPDGSNFTLKIRSTKLEDSAMYFCASSDPQLNPQETQYFGPGTRLLVL.

This clonotype was detected only a few times. Here the CDR3 reads CASIGTGGYEQYF. The CDR3 DNA reads TGTGCCAGCATAGGGACAGGGGGCTACGAGCAGTACTTC. The chain carries TRBV12-3 or TRBV12-4 and TRBJ2-7, with 11 bases aligning to TRBD1. V lost 7 bases and J lost 3; bases outside the gene matches: 2. There are 13 residues in the CDR3.

This clonotype was counted a few times. This chain links TRBV7-8 with TRBJ2-3; 11 bases are a match to TRBD2. The CDR3 covers 16 residues. Germline-derived CDR1 and CDR2 are SGHVS and FQNEAQ. V gave up 5 bases and J gave up 3 bases; unmatched junction bases: 7. This CDR3 is CASSPLAGGPTDTQYF. The CDR3 DNA reads TGTGCCAGCAGCCCCTTAGCGGGGGGGCCGACAGATACGCAGTATTTT.

Ten or more counts support this clonotype. The rearrangement links TRBV12-3 or TRBV12-4 to TRBJ2-2; the match to TRBD2 covers 7 bases. The ends lost 6 bases at V and 0 bases at J; junction bases unmatched: 4. This CDR3 comprises 15 residues. In nucleotides, the CDR3 is TGTGCCAGCAGAATGAGCGGGGCGAACACCGGGGAGCTGTTTTTT. Protein sequence: CASRMSGANTGELFF.